The rows below give T cell receptor beta chains drawn from one sample of a study of shared clonotypes between healthy human individuals. Profiling relied on immunoSEQ multiplex PCR, and the TCRdb table lists in-frame clones only, not all of them. The table records some 2 million clones, roughly 94% of them present only once. The specimen was naive CD8+ T cells sorted from blood. The source of these receptors is a man aged 18 to 30 in good health. Both conserved end residues are part of each CDR3. A D gene is named only where the DNA matches it firmly.

CDR3,DNA,D,V,J
CASSFRGYNEQFF,TGTGCCAGCAGTTTCAGAGGTTACAATGAGCAGTTCTTC,-,TRBV27,TRBJ2-1
CASSQEGGRFTYNEQFF,TGCGCCAGCAGCCAAGAGGGCGGGAGGTTTACCTACAATGAGCAGTTCTTC,TRBD2,TRBV4-3,TRBJ2-1
CASSDRVGTEAFF,TGTGCCAGCAGTGACAGGGTTGGGACTGAAGCTTTCTTT,-,TRBV6-4,TRBJ1-1
CASRPVGLAGMDEQFF,TGTGCCAGCAGACCAGTAGGACTAGCGGGAATGGATGAGCAGTTCTTC,TRBD2,TRBV2,TRBJ2-1
CASSLSGLYTQYF,TGTGCCAGCAGTTTATCGGGTCTTTATACGCAGTATTTT,-,TRBV27,TRBJ2-3
CASSSLAGGSSTDTQYF,TGTGCCAGCAGCTCCCTAGCGGGAGGATCAAGCACAGATACGCAGTATTTT,TRBD2,TRBV7-6,TRBJ2-3
CASSKISGHNTGELFF,TGTGCCAGCAGCAAAATTAGCGGGCATAACACCGGGGAGCTGTTTTTT,TRBD2,TRBV9,TRBJ2-2
CASSEDGTYEQYF,TGCGCCAGCAGCGAAGACGGGACCTACGAGCAGTACTTC,-,TRBV5-1,TRBJ2-7
CASSSVNFGAGDSPLHF,TGTGCCAGCAGTTCCGTGAATTTCGGGGCTGGGGATTCACCCCTCCACTTT,-,TRBV28,TRBJ1-6
CASSYSSGGGNSPLHF,TGTGCCAGCAGTTACTCCTCAGGGGGGGGAAATTCACCCCTCCACTTT,TRBD1,TRBV6-6,TRBJ1-6